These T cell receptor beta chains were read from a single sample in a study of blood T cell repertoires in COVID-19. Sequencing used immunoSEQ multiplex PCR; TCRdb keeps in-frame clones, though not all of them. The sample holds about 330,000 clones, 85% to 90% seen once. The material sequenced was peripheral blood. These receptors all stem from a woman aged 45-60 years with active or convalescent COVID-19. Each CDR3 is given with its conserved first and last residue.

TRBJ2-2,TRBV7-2,CASSLRDRGTGELFF
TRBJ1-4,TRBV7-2,CASSLDRGNEKLFF
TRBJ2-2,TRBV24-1,CAIRQNTGELFF
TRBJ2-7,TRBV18,CASSPLRGQTYEQYF
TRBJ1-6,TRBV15,CATSNQGFRNSPLHF
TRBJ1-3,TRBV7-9,CASSVQGAGNTIYF
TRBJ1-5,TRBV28,CASRGVGVGNQPQHF
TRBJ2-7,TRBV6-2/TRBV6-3,CASSLLSGTGPYEQYF
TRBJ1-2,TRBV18,CASSPPHRPYGYTF
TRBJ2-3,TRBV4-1,CASSRTGGSGDTQYF
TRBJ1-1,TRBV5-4,CASSLETGELAFF
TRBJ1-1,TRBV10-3,CAISQGAWDTEAFF
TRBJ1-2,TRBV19,CASSDLFEQGMLDYGYTF
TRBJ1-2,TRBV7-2,CASSSSNIQGSSGYTF
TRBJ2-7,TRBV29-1,CSARTGSSFYEQYF
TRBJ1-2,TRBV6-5,CASRNRDRSYGYTF
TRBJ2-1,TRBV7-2,CASSLLSEYSVQFF
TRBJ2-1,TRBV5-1,CASSLELPGQGAYDEQFF
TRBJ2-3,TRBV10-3,CAILSDRGSTDTQYF
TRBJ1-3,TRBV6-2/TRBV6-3,CASSQRTGTGNTIYF
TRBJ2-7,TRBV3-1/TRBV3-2,CASSQMSSYEQYF
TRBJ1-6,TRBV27,CASSTWDRNSPLHF
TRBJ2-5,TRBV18,CASSPGLESETQYF
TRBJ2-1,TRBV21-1,CASSPRPYSGKGNEQFF
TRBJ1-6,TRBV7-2,CASSPRTGEGLLDSPLHF
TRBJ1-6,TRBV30,CAWRPSSSYNSPLHF
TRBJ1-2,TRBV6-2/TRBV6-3,CASSYLGQGINYGYTF
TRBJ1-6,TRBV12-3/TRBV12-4,CASSLGGDSPLHF
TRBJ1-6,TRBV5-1,CASSPQGASPGGNSPLHF
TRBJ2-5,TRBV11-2,CASSGQGAETQYF
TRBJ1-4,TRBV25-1,CASSEYRGQLFNEKLFF
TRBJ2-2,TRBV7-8,CASSPEFAGSNTGELFF